This TCR beta chain was captured in a study of cytomegalovirus exposure and HLA in healthy donors listed by TCRdb under 2017. With respect to the entire study: An earlier analysis of some 500 of the donors reported 250 to 300 Gb of sequence data and approximately 110 million unique TCR beta sequences from about 180 million T cells. Both class I and class II loci were covered by HLA typing, at four-digit resolution. In the later analysis, no new phenotypic data were used to find candidate immune exposures; instead, reliance was placed on TCR beta sequences and their occurrence across donors. The number of donors typed differed by locus, with about 629-640 for A, B, C, DRB1 and DQB1, roughly 550 for DQA1, under 610 for DPA1, and under 490 for DPB1. An early release covering 500 to 750 HLA-typed donors comprised around 300 gigabases of sequencing data and roughly 85 million unique TCR sequences. In an earlier analysis of several hundred of the donors, high-throughput TCR beta sequencing was used to judge whether each TCR beta V gene segment behaved as functional or pseudogenic. The aim of the study was to test whether cataloging public T cell receptors could identify signatures of past pathogen exposure. All discovery cohort repertoires had been generated on a single sequencing platform. A separate validation cohort of roughly 120 different subjects was used in addition to the 666-subject first cohort. A later genetic analysis used genome-wide SNP genotypes for about 65% of the 666 donors, treating that subset as a discovery cohort. Of the roughly 410 genotyped donors, less than 90% were placed in the genetic ancestry cluster associated with self-reported Caucasian donors. Among 398 genotyped donors of the cohort, an average of roughly 230,000 unique TCR beta nucleotide sequences was sequenced per donor, of which about 18% were non-productive. Roughly five DR-DQ haplotypes were handled as single units for association and clustering, since linkage in the cohort was strong. To predict cytomegalovirus infection status, the study brought together high-throughput TCR immunosequencing, statistical association of individual TCRs with disease status, and machine learning. In a later analysis, previously published TCR beta repertoires from fewer than 750 donors were re-analyzed and high-resolution HLA genotyping was added so that TCR occurrence patterns could be studied. The study profiled the T cell repertoires of fewer than 850 subjects by immunosequencing and related them to cytomegalovirus serostatus. Alongside the repertoire data, information on donor age, sex, ethnicity and CMV serostatus was compiled. Overall study results and their limits: The authors suggested that the approach could potentially be extended to other disease states and immunological phenotypes. Because counts were too low, seventeen rarely observed V segments, including chromosome 9 orphons, were excluded from the earlier analysis of around 640 of the donors. A few of the identified cytomegalovirus-associated TCR beta chains were confirmed in vitro to be specific for cytomegalovirus antigens. Several of the top co-occurrence clusters appeared to be linked to parvovirus B19, influenza, CMV and Epstein-Barr virus, according to a later analysis. A later analysis associated about 17,000 TCR beta sequences with specific HLA alleles at a false discovery rate of 0.05. Only TCR beta chains were sequenced in this cohort, and the absence of alpha or paired-chain data limited detectable features. Compared with the roughly 670-donor mean, donors in an Asian-associated ancestry cluster had fewer N-insertions in productive TCRs, according to a later genetic analysis. Immune exposure information for the cohort was limited to CMV serostatus. In a later analysis, most CMV-associated TCR beta chains were found to appear HLA-restricted, with HLA associations seemingly driven largely by CMV exposure. In a later analysis, HLA-associated TCR beta chains were found to be more clonally expanded and to have lower generation probabilities than equally common non-associated chains. Roughly uniform sequencing depth across donors was assumed in presence/absence analyses, although this assumption may not hold. Correlated functional status among segregating V segments might be attributable to linkage disequilibrium, but an unknown experimental factor could not be ruled out. In an earlier analysis of some 640 of the donors, most TCR beta V segments were observed in productive rearrangements about 87% or about 30% of the time, broadly matching IMGT annotations. In a later analysis, the rate of TCR association differed among HLA loci, with DRB1 alleles having the most associated TCRs and HLA-C alleles having the fewest. Some IMGT-functional V segments, including TRBV6-2 and TRBV6-3, could not be told apart with the 87-base-pair reads, so those segments were excluded. Because HLA typing was missing for some donors at each locus, association tests included only the typed subset. Most TCR sequences were seen in very few donors, while some public TCRs were found in many individuals. Cytomegalovirus status was reported to be diagnosed by the classifier with high specificity and sensitivity in both the original and validation cohorts. The study listed 150 to 200 TCR beta chains as associated with cytomegalovirus. Assigning TCR associations to individual alleles was difficult when HLA alleles, especially DR and DQ, strongly co-occurred. A later genetic analysis associated a missense DCLRE1C variant with V-gene and J-gene trimming of TCR beta chains, and an independent cohort replicated the association. A group of highly shared sequence variants was considered likely to be a technical artifact of the sequencing pipeline. A further reported finding was that TCR beta sequences accurately predicted the HLA-A and HLA-B alleles for most subjects in the first cohort.

The method behind the library was the immunoSEQ multiplex PCR assay. For the multiplex PCR, a mixture combining 60 forward primers for TCR Vbeta segments and 13 reverse primers for TCR Jbeta segments was used. A multiplex PCR assay on genomic DNA amplified the CDR3 region of rearranged TCR beta genes. Amplified TCR beta libraries were sequenced as 87-base-pair reads on the Illumina HiSeq System. Under the source paper's analysis protocol: In a later analysis, tens of millions of unique TCR beta chains were counted across the approximately 640 repertoires, and some 10 million of these chains were shared by at least two donors. A nearest-neighbor algorithm error-corrected the raw reads and collapsed the reads into unique sequences, merging closely related sequences to remove PCR and sequencing errors. V, D and J gene segments were assigned by aligning CDR3 sequences to IMGT reference sequences. For a sequence to be retained, a match of at least six nucleotides to both a V gene segment and a J gene segment was required. Rearrangements were classified as productive when the CDR3 lacked stop codons and remained in frame with V and J, and all other rearrangements were classified as non-productive. CDR3 was defined by IMGT convention, running from the second conserved V-encoded cysteine to the conserved J-encoded phenylalanine. Sequences without an unambiguous match to a single V gene segment were excluded from the earlier analysis of about 600 of the donors. An earlier analysis of several hundred of the donors classified V segments as functional when productive rearrangements were above 56.7% and as segregating when the standard deviation between donors was above 5%. A statistical classification framework was developed to diagnose cytomegalovirus status using the catalog of TCR beta chain sequences. A later analysis assigned V and J genes by comparing TCR nucleotide sequences with IMGT/GENE-DB human TR gene sequences. The TCRdist pipeline was used in a later analysis to assign CDR3 sequences and most-parsimonious VDJ recombination scenarios. In a later analysis, every TCR beta chain was defined by the combination of its CDR3 amino acid sequence and its V-gene family, and reads without a unique V-gene family were dropped. To address suspected cross-contamination and a sequencing artifact, a later analysis removed several hundred highly shared, low-generation-probability nucleotide sequences. A later analysis calculated a clonal expansion index for each public chain from normalized within-repertoire ranks of inferred template counts. Generation probabilities in a later analysis came from a VDJ recombination model fitted to out-of-frame rearrangements, and those results were checked against IGoR. In a later analysis, hypergeometric tests were used to score TCR-TCR, TCR-HLA and TCR-CMV co-occurrence, with a repertoire-size bias correction applied to TCR pairs. To estimate false discovery rates, a later analysis permuted the HLA or CMV assignments 20 times. In a later analysis, co-occurring TCRs were grouped with DBSCAN, and TCRdist sequence similarity was added when clustering was performed within HLA-allele-positive subsets. Repertoires with fewer than 30,000 or more than 120,000 public chains, plus five repertoires with anomalous nucleotide sharing, were excluded from co-occurrence clustering. TCRdb holds this immuneACCESS table with in-frame rearrangements only. Some clones are missing; in checked studies, unresolved V genes explain under half, and the rest has no known cause. That table supplies the V and J calls and clone size; D and trimming were determined from the DNA. The sample data list under 150,000 clones, and 65% to 90% of these were observed just once. The ten largest clones represent about 0.7% of the sample.

CDR1 is given as GTSNPN and CDR2 as SVGIG, both from the germline V gene (reference sequence). V and J lose 0 bases and 7 bases, and a span of 12 bases separates them. The cysteine opens and the phenylalanine closes a CDR3 of 13 amino acids. Of all the DNA, just the CDR3 is kept, 39 bases in frame from base 1. The cohort was made up of 500 to 800 healthy bone marrow donors. Cohort members were all nominally healthy when sampled, although unrecorded immune exposures were likely present. The donor was CMV seronegative and was included in the group of under 450 seronegative cohort members. Each donor provided a peripheral blood sample, and peripheral blood mononuclear cells were used for TCR beta sequencing. Genomic DNA was extracted from the blood cell samples with the Qiagen DNeasy Blood Extraction Kit. Concerning this clone: It lacks a known antigen. Qualities for individual bases were not recorded, and no much larger clone is one base off.

Sequenced material: PBMCs. The V and J segments used are TRBV30 and TRBJ1-2, with the D gene uncertain. The TCR sequence derives from a man aged 18 to 35 in good health and CMV-seronegative. For the CDR3, the sequence is CAWSVVNAGGYTF. The DNA sequence follows: TGTGCCTGGAGTGTGGTTAACGCGGGTGGCTACACCTTC.